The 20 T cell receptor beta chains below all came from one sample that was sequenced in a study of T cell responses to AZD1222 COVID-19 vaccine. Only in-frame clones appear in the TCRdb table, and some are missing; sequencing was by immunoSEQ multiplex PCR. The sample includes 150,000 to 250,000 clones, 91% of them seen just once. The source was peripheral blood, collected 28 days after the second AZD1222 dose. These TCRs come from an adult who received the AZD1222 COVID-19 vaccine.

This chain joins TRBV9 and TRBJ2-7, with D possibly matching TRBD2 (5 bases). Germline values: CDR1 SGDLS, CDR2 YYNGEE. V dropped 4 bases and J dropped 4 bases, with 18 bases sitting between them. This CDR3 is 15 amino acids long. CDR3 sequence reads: CASSPPGLGKYEQYF. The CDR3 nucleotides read TGTGCCAGCAGCCCACCCGGACTGGGTAAATACGAGCAGTACTTC.

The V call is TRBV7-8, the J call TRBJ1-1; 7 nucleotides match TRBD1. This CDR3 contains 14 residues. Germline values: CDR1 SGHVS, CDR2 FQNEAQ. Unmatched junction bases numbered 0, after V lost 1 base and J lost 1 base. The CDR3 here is CASSLGTGNTEAFF. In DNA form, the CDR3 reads TGTGCCAGCAGCTTAGGGACAGGGAACACTGAAGCTTTCTTT. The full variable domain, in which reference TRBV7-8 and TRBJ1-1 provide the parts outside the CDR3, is GAGVSQSPRYKVAKRGQDVALRCDPISGHVSLFWYQQALGQGPEFLTYFQNEAQLDKSGLPSDRFFAERPEGSVSTLKIQRTQQEDSAVYLCASSLGTGNTEAFFGQGTRLTVV.

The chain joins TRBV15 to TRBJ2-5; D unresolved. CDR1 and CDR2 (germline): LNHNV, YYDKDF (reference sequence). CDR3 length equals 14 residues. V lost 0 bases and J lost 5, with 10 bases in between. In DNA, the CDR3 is TGTGCCACCAGCAGAGATAAAACCCGGGAGACCCAGTACTTC. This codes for CATSRDKTRETQYF.

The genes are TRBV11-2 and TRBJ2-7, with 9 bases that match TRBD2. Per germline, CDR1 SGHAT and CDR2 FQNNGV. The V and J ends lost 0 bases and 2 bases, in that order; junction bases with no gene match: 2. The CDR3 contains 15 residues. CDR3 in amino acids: CASSLELAGAYEQYF. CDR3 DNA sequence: TGTGCCAGCAGCTTAGAGTTAGCGGGAGCCTACGAGCAGTACTTC. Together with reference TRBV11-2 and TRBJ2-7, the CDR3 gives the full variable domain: EAGVAQSPRYKIIEKRQSVAFWCNPISGHATLYWYQQILGQGPKLLIQFQNNGVVDDSQLPKDRFSAERLKGVDSTLKIQPAKLEDSAVYLCASSLELAGAYEQYFGPGTRLTVT.

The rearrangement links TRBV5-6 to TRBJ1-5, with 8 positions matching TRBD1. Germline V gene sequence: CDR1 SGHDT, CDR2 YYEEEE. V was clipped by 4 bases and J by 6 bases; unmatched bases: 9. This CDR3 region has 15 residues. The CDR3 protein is CASSRGQGGSQPQHF. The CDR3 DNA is TGTGCCAGCAGCCGAGGACAGGGAGGTAGTCAGCCCCAGCATTTT.

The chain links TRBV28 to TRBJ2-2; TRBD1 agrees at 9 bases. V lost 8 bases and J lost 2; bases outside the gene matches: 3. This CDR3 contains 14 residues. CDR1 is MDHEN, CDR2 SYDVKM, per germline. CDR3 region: CASGTGFNTGELFF. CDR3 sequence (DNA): TGTGCCAGCGGGACAGGGTTTAACACCGGGGAGCTGTTTTTT.

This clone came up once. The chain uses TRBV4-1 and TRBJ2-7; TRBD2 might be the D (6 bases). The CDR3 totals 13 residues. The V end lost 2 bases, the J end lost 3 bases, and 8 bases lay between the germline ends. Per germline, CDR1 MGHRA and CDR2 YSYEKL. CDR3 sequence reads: CASSQTGGYEQYF. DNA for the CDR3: TGCGCCAGCAGCCAAACCGGGGGCTACGAGCAGTACTTC.

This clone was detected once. In nucleotides, the CDR3 is TGTGCCAGCAGCGGAGAGAGTAGACTAGCGGGATTTGCAGATACGCAGTATTTT. This codes for CASSGESRLAGFADTQYF. The rearrangement uses TRBV13 and TRBJ2-3, with 11 bases lining up with TRBD2. V trimming: 5 bases; J trimming: 4 bases; junction bases outside the gene matches: 14. The CDR3 covers 18 residues. Per germline, CDR1 PRHDT and CDR2 FYEKMQ (reference sequence).

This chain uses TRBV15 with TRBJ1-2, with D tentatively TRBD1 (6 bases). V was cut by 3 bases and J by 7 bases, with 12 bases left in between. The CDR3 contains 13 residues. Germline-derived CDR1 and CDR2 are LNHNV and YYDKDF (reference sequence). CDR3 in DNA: TGTGCCACCAGCAGCTTGTCAGGGGTTGGCTACACCTTC. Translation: CATSSLSGVGYTF.

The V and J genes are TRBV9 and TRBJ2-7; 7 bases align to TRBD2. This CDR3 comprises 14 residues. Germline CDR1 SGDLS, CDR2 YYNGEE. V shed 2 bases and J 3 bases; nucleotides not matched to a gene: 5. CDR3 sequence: CASSVSGSYYEQYF. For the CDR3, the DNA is TGTGCCAGCAGCGTTAGCGGGTCCTACTACGAGCAGTACTTC.

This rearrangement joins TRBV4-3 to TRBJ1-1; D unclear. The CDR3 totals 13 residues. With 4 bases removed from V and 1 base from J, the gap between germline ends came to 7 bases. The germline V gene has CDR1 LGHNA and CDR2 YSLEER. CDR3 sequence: CASSPEGNTEAFF. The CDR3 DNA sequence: TGCGCCAGCAGCCCGGAGGGGAACACTGAAGCTTTCTTT.

CDR3: CASSQYGLAGYNEQFF. The CDR3 DNA sequence: TGTGCCAGCAGCCAATATGGACTAGCGGGATACAATGAGCAGTTCTTC. The V call is TRBV3-1 (or the pseudogene TRBV3-2), the J call TRBJ2-1, with 12 bases matching TRBD2. Trimming removed 2 bases from V and 4 bases from J; junction bases left unmatched: 3. The germline gives CDR1 LGHDT, CDR2 YNNKEL (reference sequence). CDR3 length equals 16 residues.

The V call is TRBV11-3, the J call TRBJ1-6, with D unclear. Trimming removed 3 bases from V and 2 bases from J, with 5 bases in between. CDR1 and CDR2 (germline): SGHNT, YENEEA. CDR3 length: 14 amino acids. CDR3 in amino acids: CASSFGTYNSPLHF. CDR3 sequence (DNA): TGTGCCAGCAGCTTCGGGACCTATAATTCACCCCTCCACTTT.

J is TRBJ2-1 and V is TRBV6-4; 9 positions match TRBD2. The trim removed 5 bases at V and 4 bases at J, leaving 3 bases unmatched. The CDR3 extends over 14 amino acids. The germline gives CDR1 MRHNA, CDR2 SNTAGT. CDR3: CASSLSGGYNEQFF. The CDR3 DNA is TGTGCCAGCAGTCTTAGCGGGGGATACAATGAGCAGTTCTTC.

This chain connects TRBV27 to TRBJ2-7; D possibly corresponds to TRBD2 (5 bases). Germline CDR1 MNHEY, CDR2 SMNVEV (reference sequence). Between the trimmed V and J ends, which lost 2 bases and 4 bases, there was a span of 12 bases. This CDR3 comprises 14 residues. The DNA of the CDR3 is TGTGCCAGCAGTTTACGGTGGGAGACATACGAGCAGTACTTC. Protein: CASSLRWETYEQYF.

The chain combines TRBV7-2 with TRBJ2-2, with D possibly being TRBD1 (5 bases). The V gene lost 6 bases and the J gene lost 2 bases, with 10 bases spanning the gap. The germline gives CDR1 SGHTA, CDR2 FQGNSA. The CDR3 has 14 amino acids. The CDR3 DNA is TGTGCCAGCAGAAGGACACGCAACACCGGGGAGCTGTTTTTT. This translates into CASRRTRNTGELFF.

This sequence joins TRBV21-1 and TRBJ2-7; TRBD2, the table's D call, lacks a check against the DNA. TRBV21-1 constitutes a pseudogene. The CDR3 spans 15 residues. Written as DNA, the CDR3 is TGTGCCAGCACTCTTGAGGTCTCCTGCGTGTGGGAGCAGTACTTC. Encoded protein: CASTLEVSCVWEQYF.

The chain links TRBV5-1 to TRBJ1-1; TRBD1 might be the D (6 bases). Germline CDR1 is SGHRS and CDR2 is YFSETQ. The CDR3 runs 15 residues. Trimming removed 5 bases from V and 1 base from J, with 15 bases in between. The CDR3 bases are TGCGCCAGCAGGTCCCTCAGGGGTGGGAACACTGAAGCTTTCTTT. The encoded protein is CASRSLRGGNTEAFF.

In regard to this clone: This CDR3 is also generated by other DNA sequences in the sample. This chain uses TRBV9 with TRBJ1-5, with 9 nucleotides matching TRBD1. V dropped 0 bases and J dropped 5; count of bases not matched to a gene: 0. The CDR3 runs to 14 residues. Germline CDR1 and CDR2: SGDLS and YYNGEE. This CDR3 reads CASSVGQGDQPQHF. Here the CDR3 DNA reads TGTGCCAGCAGCGTAGGACAGGGGGATCAGCCCCAGCATTTT.

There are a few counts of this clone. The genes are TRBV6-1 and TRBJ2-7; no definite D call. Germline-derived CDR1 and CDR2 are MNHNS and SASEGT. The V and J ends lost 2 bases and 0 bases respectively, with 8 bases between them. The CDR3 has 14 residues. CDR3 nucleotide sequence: TGTGCCAGCAGTGAATCGCTCTACTCCTACGAGCAGTACTTC. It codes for CASSESLYSYEQYF.